Following are 23 T cell receptor beta chains from one sample sequenced in a study of identical twins. TCRdb fed the 5' RACE reads into MiXCR, producing one record per CDR3 protein. The sample has about 220,000 distinct CDR3 sequences, approximately 7.3% seen once. This sample also belongs to another study, concerning yellow fever vaccine responses in identical twins.

Sequenced: CD8+ T cells sorted from blood. The receptors derive from a woman aged 18-29 years in good health.

This clonotype has just a few counts. The chain links TRBV7-9 to TRBJ2-7, with a possible D match to TRBD1 (6 bases). The CDR3 contains 13 residues. V shed 5 bases and J shed 4 bases, with 12 bases lying between them. The germline V gene encodes CDR1 SEHNR and CDR2 FQNEAQ (reference sequence). DNA of the CDR3: TGTGCCAGCAGCACAGGGTTAAGGTACGAGCAGTACTTC. It encodes CASSTGLRYEQYF. Full variable domain (missing parts from reference TRBV7-9 and TRBJ2-7): DTGVSQNPRHKITKRGQNVTFRCDPISEHNRLYWYRQTLGQGPEFLTYFQNEAQLEKSRLLSDRFSAERPKGSFSTLEIQRTEQGDSAMYLCASSTGLRYEQYFGPGTRLTVT.

A few counts support this clonotype. J is TRBJ2-1 and V is TRBV28; D is ambiguous. The CDR3 contains 15 residues. The germline gives CDR1 MDHEN, CDR2 SYDVKM. V lost 5 bases, J lost 0 bases, and 11 bases lay in between. The CDR3 protein is CASSPPPRSYNEQFF. CDR3 sequence (DNA): TGTGCCAGCAGTCCCCCCCCCCGCTCCTACAATGAGCAGTTCTTC. Looking up the rest from reference TRBV28 and TRBJ2-1 gives the full variable domain: DVKVTQSSRYLVKRTGEKVFLECVQDMDHENMFWYRQDPGLGLRLIYFSYDVKMKEKGDIPEGYSVSREKKERFSLILESASTNQTSMYLCASSPPPRSYNEQFFGPGTRLTVL.

There are a few counts of this clonotype. The gene calls are TRBV7-8 and TRBJ1-3; D is unclear. V lost 2 bases and J 7 bases, leaving 27 bases between the germline ends. Germline V gene data show CDR1 as SGHVS and CDR2 as FQNEAQ. This CDR3 contains 19 residues. This CDR3 reads CASSLTERGGIYVWNTIYF. The CDR3, as DNA: TGTGCCAGCAGCTTAACCGAACGTGGCGGGATTTATGTCTGGAACACCATATATTTT.

This clonotype turned up a few times. This chain links TRBV7-9 with TRBJ1-1; D gene uncertain. The CDR3 contains 15 residues. Germline V gene sequence: CDR1 SEHNR, CDR2 FQNEAQ (reference sequence). Trimming took off 5 bases at V and 6 bases at J, with 19 bases between the two ends. As DNA, the CDR3 is TGTGCCAGCAGCACAACCGCCGGGCTCGCTTCTGAAGCTTTCTTT. Its translation: CASSTTAGLASEAFF.

This clonotype showed up many times. J is TRBJ2-7 and V is TRBV7-8, with D unresolved. The V gene's germline CDR1 is SGHVS and CDR2 FQNEAQ. Trimming removed 5 bases from V and 0 bases from J, with 5 bases in between. CDR3 length equals 12 residues. CDR3 residues: CASSTNSYEQYV. The CDR3 nucleotides are TGTGCCAGCAGCACAAACTCCTACGAGCAGTACGTC.

In its sample, this clonotype was seen a few times. The CDR3 spells CASSPGTSGTQSYNEQFF. The DNA of the CDR3 is TGTGCCAGCAGCCCAGGGACTAGCGGGACCCAATCCTACAATGAGCAGTTCTTC. The rearrangement links TRBV7-8 to TRBJ2-1, with TRBD2 matching 13 bases. V lost 5 bases, J lost 1 base, and 8 bases stayed unmatched. Germline-derived CDR1 and CDR2 are SGHVS and FQNEAQ. The CDR3 totals 18 residues.

The genes are TRBV27 and TRBJ2-7, with no clear D. The CDR3 is 12 amino acids. Germline CDR1 MNHEY, CDR2 SMNVEV (reference sequence). Trimming pared 3 bases from V and 8 bases from J, leaving 11 bases between. DNA for the CDR3: TGTGCCAGCAGTTTCCCGGGTTACAAGCAGTACGTC. This encodes CASSFPGYKQYV.

This clonotype has just a few counts. The chain couples TRBV29-1 to TRBJ2-7; the match to TRBD2 covers 8 bases. V lost 1 base and J lost 2; bases outside the gene matches: 16. Germline CDR1 is SQVTM and CDR2 is ANQGSEA. This CDR3 contains 18 residues. For the CDR3, the DNA is TGCAGCGTTGAAGGGTCCGGGGGGGGCCCCACCGAAACCTACGAGCAGTACTTC. Protein sequence: CSVEGSGGGPTETYEQYF.

This chain joins TRBV27 and TRBJ1-6, with TRBD1 identical over 10 bases. The CDR3 totals 14 residues. Germline V gives CDR1 MNHEY, CDR2 SMNVEV (reference sequence). With 7 bases clipped from V and 9 bases from J, the junction kept 6 bases outside the gene matches. The CDR3 DNA reads as TGTGCCAGCACCCACGGACAGGGGGGTTCACCCCTCCACTTT. Residues: CASTHGQGGSPLHF.

On this clonotype: A read error may be the cause here, since a much bigger clone is one base away. Here the CDR3 DNA reads TGCTGTGCTAGTACGGGGCGGGAGAGGGCCGAGGACGAGCAGTACTTC. The encoded protein is CCASTGRERAEDEQYF. V is TRBV20-1 and J is TRBJ2-7, with 7 nucleotides matching TRBD2. CDR1 is DFQATT, CDR2 SNEGSKA, per germline (reference sequence). The CDR3 has 16 residues.

This clonotype has at least ten counts. V usage is TRBV24-1 and J usage is TRBJ2-3, with no clear D. V was shortened by 5 bases and J by 1 base, with 9 bases between the two germline ends. Germline V gene data show CDR1 as KGHDR and CDR2 as SFDVKD. This CDR3 is 14 amino acids long. The CDR3 loop reads CATSGNGRTDTQYF. The CDR3 nucleotides read TGTGCCACCAGTGGTAACGGTCGCACAGATACGCAGTATTTT.

This clonotype turned up a few times. In DNA form, the CDR3 reads TGTGCCAGCAGCTTAGCATCAGGACAGGGGAACACCGGGGAGCTGTTTTTT. It translates to CASSLASGQGNTGELFF. This chain joins TRBV7-6 and TRBJ2-2; 8 bases match TRBD1. Per the germline V gene, CDR1 is SGHVS and CDR2 is FNYEAQ. The length of the CDR3 is 17 residues. The V gene end was trimmed by 0 bases and the J gene end by 1 base; junction bases not matched to a gene: 4.

V usage is TRBV6-5 and J usage is TRBJ2-1; D uncertain. Germline values: CDR1 MNHEY, CDR2 SVGAGI. The CDR3 length is 15 residues. Trimming shortened V by 4 bases and J by 0 bases, and 10 bases separated the two germline ends. DNA for the CDR3: TGTGCCAGCAGTTCGACTGTTATCTCCTACAATGAGCAGTTCTTC. Its protein is CASSSTVISYNEQFF.

This clonotype was counted only a few times. This chain's CDR3 is CASSGWGAGNNEQFF. CDR3 in DNA: TGCGCCAGCAGCGGGTGGGGGGCCGGGAACAATGAGCAGTTCTTC. The chain employs TRBV5-1 and TRBJ2-1; D tentatively fits TRBD1 or TRBD2 (6 bases each). CDR1 and CDR2 from the germline V gene are SGHRS and YFSETQ. The CDR3 is made up of 15 amino acids. The V gene lost 4 bases and the J gene lost 5 bases, with 16 bases spanning the gap.

The chain is built from TRBV21-1 and TRBJ2-2; the tabulated D call, TRBD2, remains unverified against the DNA. TRBV21-1 is marked as a pseudogene. This CDR3 comprises 19 residues. Here the CDR3 DNA reads TGTGCCAGCAGCAAAGAGGGACTAGCGGGAGACAGGGACACCGGGGAGCTGTTTTTT. Translating gives CASSKEGLAGDRDTGELFF.

A few counts support this clonotype. The chain couples TRBV4-1 to TRBJ2-1, with D hard to call. Germline V CDR1 and CDR2: MGHRA, YSYEKL. The CDR3 runs 15 residues. V was trimmed by 4 bases and J by 7 bases, leaving 17 bases between them. The CDR3 is CASSLFGVELNEQFF. The CDR3, as DNA: TGCGCCAGCAGCCTATTCGGTGTAGAGTTGAATGAGCAGTTCTTC.

This clonotype was seen at least ten times. This sequence joins TRBV5-6 and TRBJ2-5; no clear D. Trimming removed 0 bases at V and 2 bases at J, with 8 bases between. The V gene's germline CDR1 is SGHDT and CDR2 YYEEEE. The CDR3 is made up of 14 amino acids. The CDR3 reads CASSLVQNQETQYF. CDR3 DNA sequence: TGTGCCAGCAGCTTGGTACAGAATCAAGAGACCCAGTACTTC.

This clonotype was observed at least ten times. The chain recombines TRBV24-1 with TRBJ2-5; a weak D match, TRBD2 (6 bases). The CDR3 extends over 13 amino acids. CDR1 is KGHDR, CDR2 SFDVKD, per germline. Deletions cut 6 bases from V and 5 bases from J, with 12 bases between. CDR3 nucleotides: TGTGCCACCAGTAGGAGGGTTGGGGAGACCCAGTACTTC. Protein: CATSRRVGETQYF.

This clonotype was counted only a few times. V and J are TRBV27 and TRBJ2-7; D tentatively reads TRBD1 or TRBD2 (5 bases each). Deletions cut 4 bases from V and 2 bases from J, with 9 bases between. Germline V gives CDR1 MNHEY, CDR2 SMNVEV (reference sequence). The CDR3 is 13 amino acids. CDR3 sequence: CASSWGPAYEQYV. The DNA of the CDR3 is TGTGCCAGCAGTTGGGGACCAGCCTACGAGCAGTACGTC.

Only a few counts were recorded for this clonotype. The chain has TRBV5-1 and TRBJ2-5; D is possibly TRBD2 (6 bases). Germline V gives CDR1 SGHRS, CDR2 YFSETQ. The length of the CDR3 is 15 residues. Trimming took 4 bases from V and 1 from J, leaving 14 bases between them. CDR3 amino acids: CASSNGGLGQETQYF. In DNA, the CDR3 is TGCGCCAGCAGCAATGGGGGGTTGGGCCAAGAGACCCAGTACTTC. The full variable domain, completed using reference TRBV5-1 and TRBJ2-5, is KAGVTQTPRYLIKTRGQQVTLSCSPISGHRSVSWYQQTPGQGLQFLFEYFSETQRNKGNFPGRFSGRQFSNSRSEMNVSTLELGDSALYLCASSNGGLGQETQYFGPGTRLLVL.

This clonotype has at least ten counts. The chain uses TRBV28 and TRBJ2-5; 9 bases fit TRBD1. Trimming at V came to 8 bases and at J to 4 bases, leaving 8 bases not matched to a gene. This CDR3 has 14 amino acids. In germline, CDR1 is MDHEN, CDR2 SYDVKM. The CDR3 sequence is CASETGQGRETQYF. CDR3 in DNA: TGTGCCAGCGAGACCGGACAGGGGAGAGAGACCCAGTACTTC.

This clonotype appeared many times. The chain carries TRBV7-8 and TRBJ2-3; D not resolved. Trimming shortened V by 4 bases and J by 6 bases, and 14 bases separated the two germline ends. The CDR3 runs to 14 residues. Germline CDR1 reads SGHVS; CDR2 reads FQNEAQ. CDR3 DNA sequence: TGTGCCAGCAGCTCCACGGGCAGAGGTGATACGCAGTATTTT. As protein: CASSSTGRGDTQYF.

The chain carries TRBV20-1 and TRBJ2-3, with TRBD2 matching over 11 bases. Unmatched junction bases numbered 7, after V lost 2 bases and J lost 3 bases. CDR1 DFQATT and CDR2 SNEGSKA come from the germline V gene (reference sequence). CDR3 length equals 16 residues. The DNA of the CDR3 is TGCAGTGCTAGACCACTAGCGGGAGTTTCGACAGATACGCAGTATTTT. It codes for CSARPLAGVSTDTQYF.